These 28 T cell receptor beta chains originate from one sample sequenced in a study of blood T cell repertoires in COVID-19. Sequenced by immunoSEQ multiplex PCR; TCRdb stores in-frame clones only, minus some. The repertoire consists of around 110,000 clones, with around 83% occurring once and the leading ten covering under 5%. The source material was PBMCs or T cells enriched from blood (not recorded which). The source of these receptors is a woman younger than 45 who had recovered from COVID-19.

The chain combines TRBV6-6 with TRBJ2-1; 7 bases align to TRBD2. The V segment lost 6 bases and the J segment 7 bases; nucleotides outside the gene matches: 9. Germline V CDR1 and CDR2: MNHNY, SVGAGI (reference sequence). The CDR3 is 14 amino acids. The CDR3 nucleotides are TGTGCCAGCAGATTCGCGGGAGATAGGAATGAGCAGTTCTTC. Its translation: CASRFAGDRNEQFF.

The V gene is TRBV24-1, the J gene TRBJ1-2, with D maybe TRBD1 (6 bases). V was clipped by 9 bases and J by 6 bases, with 13 bases between them. CDR3 length: 12 amino acids. Germline V gives CDR1 KGHDR, CDR2 SFDVKD. Here the CDR3 reads CATGGGLDGYTF. CDR3 sequence (DNA): TGTGCCACCGGCGGGGGGCTCGATGGCTACACCTTC.

The sample holds a few counts of this clone. J is TRBJ2-7 and V is TRBV4-1, with TRBD2 matching 11 bases. The CDR3 loop spans 16 amino acids. The V segment lost 4 bases and the J segment 3 bases; nucleotides outside the gene matches: 8. Germline V gives CDR1 MGHRA, CDR2 YSYEKL. In DNA form, the CDR3 reads TGCGCCAGCAGCCGAACTAGCGGGAGTCCTTTCTACGAGCAGTACTTC. This gives the protein CASSRTSGSPFYEQYF.

J is TRBJ2-5 and V is TRBV5-1; 9 positions agree with TRBD1. Per germline, CDR1 SGHRS and CDR2 YFSETQ. V lost 4 bases and J lost 3; bases outside the gene matches: 7. The CDR3 runs to 15 residues. The CDR3 nucleotides are TGCGCCAGCAGCCGGACCGGGACAGGGAAAGAGACCCAGTACTTC. This translates into CASSRTGTGKETQYF.

V gene TRBV18 combines with J gene TRBJ1-4; 8 bases map to TRBD1. V gave up 0 bases and J gave up 8 bases; unmatched junction bases: 11. The germline gives CDR1 KGHSH, CDR2 LQKENI. CDR3 length equals 17 residues. The CDR3 sequence: CASSPPGPGGSQEKLFF. The CDR3, as DNA: TGTGCCAGCTCACCACCGGGGCCAGGGGGCTCGCAGGAAAAACTGTTTTTT.

A word on this clone: Given a much more abundant clone one base away, this may be a read error. The same CDR3 can be traced to other DNA sequences in this sample. The chain employs TRBV5-6 and TRBJ1-2, with D perhaps matching TRBD1 (6 bases). The germline gives CDR1 SGHDT, CDR2 YYEEEE. This CDR3 region has 15 residues. V lost 0 bases to trimming and J lost 3 bases, with 12 bases between them. CDR3 sequence reads: CASSLGWGGYYGYTF. Here the CDR3 DNA reads TGTGCCAGCAGCTTGGGGTGGGGGGGCTACTATGGCTACACCTTC. Full variable domain (missing parts from reference TRBV5-6 and TRBJ1-2): DAGVTQSPTHLIKTRGQQVTLRCSPKSGHDTVSWYQQALGQGPQFIFQYYEEEERQRGNFPDRFSGHQFPNYSSELNVNALLLGDSALYLCASSLGWGGYYGYTFGSGTRLTVV.

The J gene is TRBJ2-3, the V gene TRBV5-8, with 7 bases matching TRBD2. Trimming cost V 0 bases and J 1 base; bases outside gene matches: 8. The germline CDR1 and CDR2 sequences are SGHTS and YDEGEE. The CDR3 runs 17 residues. CDR3 DNA sequence: TGTGCCAGCAGCTTGGGCTATGCGGGAGCTGGCACAGATACGCAGTATTTT. This gives the protein CASSLGYAGAGTDTQYF.

The genes are TRBV27 and TRBJ2-2; the match to TRBD2 covers 7 bases. This CDR3 is built from 15 residues. CDR1 and CDR2 from the germline V gene are MNHEY and SMNVEV (reference sequence). V dropped 4 bases and J dropped 3; count of bases not matched to a gene: 5. In DNA, the CDR3 is TGTGCCAGCAGTTCCTGGGGGGGTGACACCGGGGAGCTGTTTTTT. It translates to CASSSWGGDTGELFF.

There are a few counts of this clone. This chain connects TRBV5-4 to TRBJ2-7; 9 nucleotides agree with TRBD2. V shed 2 bases, J shed 4 bases, and the junction held 4 bases outside the gene matches. Germline CDR1 reads SGHNT; CDR2 reads YYREEE (reference sequence). The CDR3 has 14 amino acids. CDR3 DNA sequence: TGTGCCAGCAGCTTCACTAGCGGGCGATACGAGCAGTACTTC. Its translation: CASSFTSGRYEQYF.

The chain recombines TRBV9 with TRBJ2-3, with 14 bases that match TRBD2. The germline V gene has CDR1 SGDLS and CDR2 YYNGEE. This CDR3 has 16 amino acids. V gave up 4 bases and J gave up 4 bases; unmatched junction bases: 5. In DNA, the CDR3 is TGTGCCAGCAGCCCCAGGACTAGCGGGAGGCCAGATACGCAGTATTTT. Amino acids: CASSPRTSGRPDTQYF. The entire variable domain, with the rest obtained from reference TRBV9 and TRBJ2-3, is as follows: DSGVTQTPKHLITATGQRVTLRCSPRSGDLSVYWYQQSLDQGLQFLIQYYNGEERAKGNILERFSAQQFPDLHSELNLSSLELGDSALYFCASSPRTSGRPDTQYFGPGTRLTVL.

J is TRBJ1-3 and V is TRBV30, with D perhaps TRBD1 (6 bases). Between the trimmed V and J ends, which lost 0 bases and 4 bases, there was a span of 10 bases. Germline V gene sequence: CDR1 GTSNPN, CDR2 SVGIG (reference sequence). This CDR3 comprises 14 residues. CDR3 nucleotide sequence: TGTGCCTGGAGTGTAGGACAGCCCGGAAACACCATATATTTT. It yields the protein CAWSVGQPGNTIYF. The full variable domain, completed using reference TRBV30 and TRBJ1-3, is SQTIHQWPATLVQPVGSPLSLECTVEGTSNPNLYWYRQAAGRGLQLLFYSVGIGQISSEVPQNLSASRPQDRQFILSSKKLLLSDSGFYLCAWSVGQPGNTIYFGEGSWLTVV.

The chain is built from TRBV6-6 and TRBJ2-1, with 10 bases lining up with TRBD2. The CDR3 length is 16 residues. V trimming: 6 bases; J trimming: 5 bases; junction bases outside the gene matches: 10. The germline V gene encodes CDR1 MNHNY and CDR2 SVGAGI (reference sequence). CDR3 bases: TGTGCCAGCAGCCCACGGGGGACTAGCGCGAACAATGAGCAGTTCTTC. Amino acids: CASSPRGTSANNEQFF.

This chain links TRBV6-2 or TRBV6-3 with TRBJ1-5; TRBD1 agrees at 9 bases. The length of the CDR3 is 18 residues. Trimming removed 0 bases from V and 4 bases from J; junction bases left unmatched: 10. The V gene's germline CDR1 is MNHEY and CDR2 SVGEGT. The CDR3 nucleotides are TGTGCCAGCAGTTACTCGAGAGGCGGACAGGGGCTAAATCAGCCCCAGCATTTT. Translation: CASSYSRGGQGLNQPQHF.

The V and J genes are TRBV19 and TRBJ2-2; 13 bases agree with TRBD2. The J segment lost 6 bases and the V segment lost 2 bases, leaving 18 bases of the junction unmatched. Germline CDR1 LNHDA, CDR2 SQIVND (reference sequence). The CDR3 extends over 21 amino acids. In nucleotides, the CDR3 is TGTGCCAGTAGTATAAGGGGGTCAACTGGTGGACTAGCGGGAGTCCCCGGGGAGCTGTTTTTT. It encodes CASSIRGSTGGLAGVPGELFF.

The chain combines TRBV4-1 with TRBJ1-5; no firm D call. CDR3 size: 14 residues. From germline, CDR1 is MGHRA and CDR2 YSYEKL. Trimming left V 8 bases short and J 2 bases short, with 13 bases between. The CDR3 region has the DNA TGCGCCAGCCGCTCCCCGGGAGGCAATCAGCCCCAGCATTTT. Residues: CASRSPGGNQPQHF.

This rearrangement joins TRBV5-1 to TRBJ1-2, with 11 bases matching TRBD1. The CDR3 totals 15 residues. Germline-derived CDR1 and CDR2 are SGHRS and YFSETQ. Losses at the gene ends were 2 bases for V and 4 bases for J; bases not matched to a gene: 4. CDR3 loop: CASSLAGTGGYGYTF. For the CDR3, the DNA is TGCGCCAGCAGCTTAGCCGGGACAGGGGGCTATGGCTACACCTTC.

This chain uses TRBV11-2 with TRBJ2-5; TRBD2 agrees at 7 bases. Germline V CDR1 and CDR2: SGHAT, FQNNGV. The V segment lost 5 bases and the J segment 0 bases; nucleotides outside the gene matches: 6. CDR3 length: 15 residues. CDR3 nucleotides: TGTGCCAGCAGCCGGGGGAGGGCCCACCAAGAGACCCAGTACTTC. Translated: CASSRGRAHQETQYF. The full variable domain, in which reference TRBV11-2 and TRBJ2-5 provide the parts outside the CDR3, is EAGVAQSPRYKIIEKRQSVAFWCNPISGHATLYWYQQILGQGPKLLIQFQNNGVVDDSQLPKDRFSAERLKGVDSTLKIQPAKLEDSAVYLCASSRGRAHQETQYFGPGTRLLVL.

The chain recombines TRBV6-5 with TRBJ1-1, with 7 bases identical to TRBD1. Germline CDR1 reads MNHEY; CDR2 reads SVGAGI. The J segment lost 7 bases and the V segment lost 5 bases, leaving 4 bases of the junction unmatched. The CDR3 has 12 amino acids. CDR3 protein: CASSRTGDEAFF. As DNA, the CDR3 is TGTGCCAGCAGTCGCACAGGGGATGAAGCTTTCTTT.

The chain employs TRBV7-2 and TRBJ2-7; TRBD2 is a possible D gene (5 bases). This CDR3 is 15 amino acids long. CDR1 SGHTA and CDR2 FQGNSA come from the germline V gene. V shed 1 base and J shed 1 base, with 11 bases lying between them. The CDR3 loop is CASSLGGGRSYEQYF. The DNA of the CDR3 is TGTGCCAGCAGCTTAGGCGGCGGGCGGTCCTACGAGCAGTACTTC.

Remarks on this clone: A read error may produce the germline difference seen at one junction end. V and J are TRBV6-1 and TRBJ1-1; a possible D gene is TRBD1 (6 bases). CDR1 MNHNS and CDR2 SASEGT come from the germline V gene. The CDR3 extends over 17 amino acids. The DNA of the CDR3 is TGTGCCAGCAGTCAAGCATTAACAGGGTTTGGGAACACTGAAGCTTTCTTT. Its protein product is CASSQALTGFGNTEAFF.

V is TRBV5-1 and J is TRBJ2-3; D unresolved. The germline V and J ends were trimmed by 1 base and 4 bases, with 4 bases remaining between them. The length of the CDR3 is 12 residues. CDR1 is SGHRS and CDR2 is YFSETQ in the germline V gene. The CDR3 DNA reads TGCGCCAGCAGCTTGAGCTCAGATACGCAGTATTTT. Translated, it gives CASSLSSDTQYF.

This chain links TRBV19 with TRBJ2-7; weak D call: TRBD2 (5 bases). The CDR3 length is 14 residues. Germline CDR1 is LNHDA and CDR2 is SQIVND (reference sequence). The ends were cut back, 3 bases at V and 7 bases at J, with 16 bases in the middle. CDR3 nucleotides: TGTGCCAGTAGTATTAGAGGGCCCGACGGGGAGCAGTACTTC. This sequence encodes CASSIRGPDGEQYF. Supplemented by reference TRBV19 and TRBJ2-7, the full variable domain reads DGGITQSPKYLFRKEGQNVTLSCEQNLNHDAMYWYRQDPGQGLRLIYYSQIVNDFQKGDIAEGYSVSREKKESFPLTVTSAQKNPTAFYLCASSIRGPDGEQYFGPGTRLTVT.

The V gene is TRBV7-3, the J gene TRBJ2-3; no firm D call. The CDR3 runs 15 residues. The germline V gene encodes CDR1 SGHTA and CDR2 FQGTGA. V lost 0 bases, J lost 0 bases, and 7 bases lay in between. CDR3 protein: CASSLTPVSTDTQYF. The DNA of the CDR3 is TGTGCCAGCAGCTTAACACCAGTAAGCACAGATACGCAGTATTTT. The full variable domain, its missing parts supplied by reference TRBV7-3 and TRBJ2-3, is GAGVSQTPSNKVTEKGKYVELRCDPISGHTALYWYRQSLGQGPEFLIYFQGTGAADDSGLPNDRFFAVRPEGSVSTLKIQRTERGDSAVYLCASSLTPVSTDTQYFGPGTRLTVL.

This clone was detected a few times. J is TRBJ2-5 and V is TRBV28; a weak D match, TRBD1 (6 bases). The CDR3 covers 15 residues. V was clipped by 8 bases and J by 2 bases, with 18 bases between them. Per the germline V gene, CDR1 is MDHEN and CDR2 is SYDVKM. CDR3 in amino acids: CASGIPGQIQETQYF. The CDR3 DNA reads TGTGCCAGCGGGATTCCTGGACAGATTCAAGAGACCCAGTACTTC.

The chain links TRBV28 to TRBJ1-2; 9 nucleotides align to TRBD1. Germline assignment: CDR1 MDHEN and CDR2 SYDVKM. The V segment lost 6 bases and the J segment 7 bases; nucleotides outside the gene matches: 6. The CDR3 extends over 13 amino acids. In nucleotides, the CDR3 is TGTGCCAGCAGCCCTGACAGGGGGAGTGGCTACACCTTC. Translated, it gives CASSPDRGSGYTF.

The V call is TRBV3-1 (or the pseudogene TRBV3-2), the J call TRBJ2-6, with D perhaps TRBD2 (5 bases). The CDR3 runs to 17 residues. V was shortened by 0 bases and J by 0 bases, with 9 bases between the two germline ends. The germline gives CDR1 LGHDT, CDR2 YNNKEL (reference sequence). The CDR3 here is CASSQDPRGSGANVLTF. In nucleotides, the CDR3 is TGTGCCAGCAGCCAAGATCCACGGGGCTCTGGGGCCAACGTCCTGACTTTC.

This chain uses TRBV12-3 or TRBV12-4 with TRBJ2-5; D ambiguous. The V end was cut by 7 bases, the J end by 4 bases, with 10 bases between. This CDR3 has 12 residues. The CDR3 loop is CASTARGETQYF. For the CDR3, the DNA is TGTGCCAGCACGGCTAGAGGAGAGACCCAGTACTTC.

The CDR3 loop is CASSVTSGNTGELFF. The CDR3 DNA follows: TGTGCCAGCAGCGTGACTAGCGGGAACACCGGGGAGCTGTTTTTT. The chain joins TRBV6-5 to TRBJ2-2; 9 bases match TRBD2. The CDR3 contains 15 residues. CDR1 is MNHEY and CDR2 is SVGAGI in the germline V gene. V was clipped by 6 bases and J by 1 base; unmatched bases: 3.